The sequence of this T cell receptor beta chain was determined in a study of T cell repertoires in cytomegalovirus infection. Study results and caveats: Summed public TCR beta family frequency identified CMV carriers bearing the relevant HLA.

The CDR3 consists of 14 residues. Germline loops: CDR1 DFQATT, CDR2 SNEGSKA (reference sequence). Trimming took 3 bases from V and 4 from J, leaving 15 bases between them. TCRdb processed the reads anew with MiXCR; each CDR3 protein has one entry. Seen here are roughly 860,000 distinct CDR3 sequences, 32% observed once, and the top ten hold around 11%. In the case of this clonotype: Its specificity is unknown.

The source is a human donor in good health (CMV status not recorded). Some clones in this sample may be carry-over from other donors' samples. The gene calls are TRBV20-1 and TRBJ1-2; tentative D call: TRBD1 (5 bases). This sample comprised cultured CD8+ T cells from PBMCs, obtained from culture after CMV antigen stimulation. This CDR3 is CSASPHRDVYGYTF. In DNA form, the CDR3 reads TGCAGTGCTAGCCCCCACCGGGACGTCTATGGCTACACCTTC.